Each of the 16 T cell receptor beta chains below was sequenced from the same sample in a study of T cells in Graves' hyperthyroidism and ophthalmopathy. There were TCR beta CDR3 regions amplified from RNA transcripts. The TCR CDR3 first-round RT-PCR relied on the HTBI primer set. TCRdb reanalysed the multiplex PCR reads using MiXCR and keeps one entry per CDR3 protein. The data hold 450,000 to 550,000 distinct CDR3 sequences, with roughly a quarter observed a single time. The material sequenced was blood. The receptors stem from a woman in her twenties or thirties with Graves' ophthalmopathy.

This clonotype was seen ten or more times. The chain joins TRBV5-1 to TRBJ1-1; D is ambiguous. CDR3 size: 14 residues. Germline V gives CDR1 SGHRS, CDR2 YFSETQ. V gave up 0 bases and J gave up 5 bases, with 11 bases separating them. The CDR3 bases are TGCGCCAGCAGCTTGGAAGGGTTCGAGACTGAAGCTTTCTTT. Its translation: CASSLEGFETEAFF.

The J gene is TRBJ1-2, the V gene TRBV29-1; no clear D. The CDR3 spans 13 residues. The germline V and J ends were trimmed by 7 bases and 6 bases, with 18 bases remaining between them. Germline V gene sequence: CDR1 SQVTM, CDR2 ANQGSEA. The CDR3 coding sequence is TGCAGCGGTCAACAAACATTAGGAAATGGCTACACCTTC. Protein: CSGQQTLGNGYTF.

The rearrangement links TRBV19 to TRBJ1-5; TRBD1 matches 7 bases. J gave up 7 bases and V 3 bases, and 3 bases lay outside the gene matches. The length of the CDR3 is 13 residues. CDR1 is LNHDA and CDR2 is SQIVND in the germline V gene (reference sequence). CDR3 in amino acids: CASSIQGGQPQHF. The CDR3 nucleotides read TGTGCCAGTAGTATCCAGGGGGGACAGCCCCAGCATTTT.

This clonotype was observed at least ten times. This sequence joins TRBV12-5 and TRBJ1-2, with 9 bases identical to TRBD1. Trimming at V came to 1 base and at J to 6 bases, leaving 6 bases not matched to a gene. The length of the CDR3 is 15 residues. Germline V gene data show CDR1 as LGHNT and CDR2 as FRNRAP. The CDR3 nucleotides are TGTGCTAGTGGTTTGGCCGGACAGGGGTCCGATGGCTACACCTTC. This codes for CASGLAGQGSDGYTF.

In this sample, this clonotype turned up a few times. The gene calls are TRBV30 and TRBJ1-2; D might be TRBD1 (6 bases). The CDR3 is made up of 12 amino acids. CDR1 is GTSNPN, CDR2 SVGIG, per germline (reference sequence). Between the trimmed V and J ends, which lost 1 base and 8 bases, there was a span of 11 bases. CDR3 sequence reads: CAWSATGSGYTF. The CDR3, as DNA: TGTGCCTGGAGTGCAACAGGGTCAGGCTACACCTTC.

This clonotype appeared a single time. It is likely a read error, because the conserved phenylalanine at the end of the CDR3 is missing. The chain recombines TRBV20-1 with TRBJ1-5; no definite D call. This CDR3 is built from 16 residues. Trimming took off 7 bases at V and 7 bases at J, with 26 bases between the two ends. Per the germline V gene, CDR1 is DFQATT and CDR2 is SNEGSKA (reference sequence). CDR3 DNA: TGCAGTGTGAGACGGTCGGGGAACCAACTTTGGCAGCCCCAGCATTTG. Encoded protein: CSVRRSGNQLWQPQHL.

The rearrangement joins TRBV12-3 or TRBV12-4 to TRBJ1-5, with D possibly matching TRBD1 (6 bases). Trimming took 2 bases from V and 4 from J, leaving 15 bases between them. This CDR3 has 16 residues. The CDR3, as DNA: TGTGCCAGCAGTTTAACTACAGGGCTGATAAATCAGCCCCAGCATTTT. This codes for CASSLTTGLINQPQHF.

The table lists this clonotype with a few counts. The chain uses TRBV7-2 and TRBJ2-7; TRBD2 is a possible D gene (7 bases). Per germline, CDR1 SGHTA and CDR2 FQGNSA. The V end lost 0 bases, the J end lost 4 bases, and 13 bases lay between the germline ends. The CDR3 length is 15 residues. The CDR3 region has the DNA TGTGCCAGCAGCTTAGCGCGGGGGCCTTATTACGAGCAGTACTTC. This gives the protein CASSLARGPYYEQYF.

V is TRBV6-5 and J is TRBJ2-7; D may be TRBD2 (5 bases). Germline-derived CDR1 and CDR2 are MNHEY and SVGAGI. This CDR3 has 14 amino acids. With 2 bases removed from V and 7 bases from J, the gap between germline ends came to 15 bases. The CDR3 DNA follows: TGTGCCAGCAGTTACGGCGGCCAGCCGGGGGAGCAGTACTTC. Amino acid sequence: CASSYGGQPGEQYF.

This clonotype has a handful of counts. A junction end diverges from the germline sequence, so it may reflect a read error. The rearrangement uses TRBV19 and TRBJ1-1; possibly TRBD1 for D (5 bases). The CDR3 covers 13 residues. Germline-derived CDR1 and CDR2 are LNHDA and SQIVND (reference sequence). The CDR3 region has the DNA TGTGCCAGTAGTATTAACAGAGGGACTGAAGCTTCCTTT. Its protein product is CASSINRGTEASF.

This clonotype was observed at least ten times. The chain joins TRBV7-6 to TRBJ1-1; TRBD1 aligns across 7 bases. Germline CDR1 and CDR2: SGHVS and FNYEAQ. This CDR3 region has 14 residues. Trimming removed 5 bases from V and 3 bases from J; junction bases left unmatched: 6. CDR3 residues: CASSPDREHTEAFF. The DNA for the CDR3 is TGTGCCAGCAGCCCTGACAGGGAGCACACTGAAGCTTTCTTT.

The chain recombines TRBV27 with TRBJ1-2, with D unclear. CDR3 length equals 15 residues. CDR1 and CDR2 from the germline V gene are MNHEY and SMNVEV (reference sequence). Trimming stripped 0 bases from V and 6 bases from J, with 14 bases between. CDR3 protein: CASSLSGPRRHGYTF. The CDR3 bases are TGTGCCAGCAGTTTATCCGGACCGAGGAGGCATGGCTACACCTTC.

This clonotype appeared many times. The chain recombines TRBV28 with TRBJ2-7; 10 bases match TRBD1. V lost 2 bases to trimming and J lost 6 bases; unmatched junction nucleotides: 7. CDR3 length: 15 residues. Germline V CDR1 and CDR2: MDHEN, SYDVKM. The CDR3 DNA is TGTGCCAGCAGTTTACGCCCCGGGACAGGGGCCGAGCAGTACTTC. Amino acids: CASSLRPGTGAEQYF. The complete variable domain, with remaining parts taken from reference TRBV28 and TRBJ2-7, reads DVKVTQSSRYLVKRTGEKVFLECVQDMDHENMFWYRQDPGLGLRLIYFSYDVKMKEKGDIPEGYSVSREKKERFSLILESASTNQTSMYLCASSLRPGTGAEQYFGPGTRLTVT.

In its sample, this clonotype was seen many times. In DNA form, the CDR3 reads TGTGCCAGCAGCTTAGGGGGGGTTATGAACACTGAAGCTTTCTTT. It codes for CASSLGGVMNTEAFF. The genes are TRBV11-2 and TRBJ1-1, with D maybe TRBD1 (5 bases). Germline assignment: CDR1 SGHAT and CDR2 FQNNGV. V was clipped by 1 base and J by 0 bases, with 9 bases between them. This CDR3 has 15 amino acids. Complete variable domain (other parts from reference TRBV11-2 and TRBJ1-1): EAGVAQSPRYKIIEKRQSVAFWCNPISGHATLYWYQQILGQGPKLLIQFQNNGVVDDSQLPKDRFSAERLKGVDSTLKIQPAKLEDSAVYLCASSLGGVMNTEAFFGQGTRLTVV.

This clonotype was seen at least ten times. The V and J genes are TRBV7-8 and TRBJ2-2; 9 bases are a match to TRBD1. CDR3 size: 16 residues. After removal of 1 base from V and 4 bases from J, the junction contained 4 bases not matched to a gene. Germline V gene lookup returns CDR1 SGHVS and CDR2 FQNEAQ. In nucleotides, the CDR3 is TGTGCCAGCAGCTTAGGGACAGGGGCCTTCACCGGGGAGCTGTTTTTT. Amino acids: CASSLGTGAFTGELFF.

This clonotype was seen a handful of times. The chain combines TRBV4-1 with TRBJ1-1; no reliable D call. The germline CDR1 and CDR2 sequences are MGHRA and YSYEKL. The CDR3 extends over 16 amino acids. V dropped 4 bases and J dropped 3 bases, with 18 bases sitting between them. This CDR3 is CASSLHLVSVDTEAFF. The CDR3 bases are TGCGCCAGCAGCCTCCACCTGGTTTCGGTGGACACTGAAGCTTTCTTT.